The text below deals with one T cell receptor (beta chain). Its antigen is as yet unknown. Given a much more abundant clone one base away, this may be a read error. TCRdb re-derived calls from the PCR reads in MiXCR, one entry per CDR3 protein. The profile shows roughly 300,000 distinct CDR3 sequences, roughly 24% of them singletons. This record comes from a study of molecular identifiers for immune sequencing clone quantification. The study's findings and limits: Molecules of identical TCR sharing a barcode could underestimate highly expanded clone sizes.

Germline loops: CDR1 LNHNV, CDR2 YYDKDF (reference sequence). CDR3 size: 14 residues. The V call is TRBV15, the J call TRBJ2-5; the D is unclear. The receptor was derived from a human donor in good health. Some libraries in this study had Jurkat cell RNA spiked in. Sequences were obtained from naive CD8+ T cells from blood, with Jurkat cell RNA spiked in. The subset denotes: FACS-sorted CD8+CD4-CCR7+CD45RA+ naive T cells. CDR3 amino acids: CATSRVDFQETLYF. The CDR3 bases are TGTGCCACCAGCAGAGTCGATTTCCAAGAGACCCTGTACTTC. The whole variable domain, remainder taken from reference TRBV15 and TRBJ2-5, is DAMVIQNPRYQVTQFGKPVTLSCSQTLNHNVMYWYQQKSSQAPKLLFHYYDKDFNNEADTPDNFQSRRPNTSFCFLDIRSPGLGDTAMYLCATSRVDFQETLYFGPGTRLLVL.